The 12 T cell receptor beta chains listed next were all sequenced from one sample in a study of T cells after posttransplantation cyclophosphamide. Using immunoSEQ multiplex PCR, the repertoire was profiled, and TCRdb retains in-frame clones only, with some absent. The sample lists about 28,000 clones; 70% to 90% were seen once. The sequencing sample was made of PBMCs. The receptors originated from a man aged 45-60 years.

The chain uses TRBV6-5 and TRBJ2-3, with D unresolved. V was pared by 6 bases and J by 0 bases, with 7 bases between. Germline CDR1 and CDR2: MNHEY and SVGAGI. CDR3 length: 13 amino acids. CDR3 in amino acids: CASREASTDTQYF. The CDR3 nucleotides read TGTGCCAGCAGAGAAGCTAGCACAGATACGCAGTATTTT.

In this sample, this clone turned up once. This chain links TRBV20-1 with TRBJ2-1, with 7 bases matching TRBD2. The CDR3 is 11 residues long. J was trimmed by 9 bases and V by 3 bases; bases with no gene match: 2. From germline, CDR1 is DFQATT and CDR2 SNEGSKA (reference sequence). CDR3 nucleotides: TGCAGTGCTAGGGCGGGAGTTGAGCAGTTCTTC. As protein: CSARAGVEQFF.

This chain joins TRBV6-1 and TRBJ1-5; weak D call: TRBD1 (6 bases). CDR3 length: 12 residues. Germline CDR1 MNHNS, CDR2 SASEGT. Trimming took off 6 bases at V and 12 bases at J, with 15 bases between the two ends. This CDR3 reads CASRRGIESQHF. The CDR3 region has the DNA TGTGCCAGCAGGAGGGGGATTGAGAGCCAGCATTTT.

The chain carries TRBV14 and TRBJ2-3; the match to TRBD2 covers 13 bases. The trim removed 4 bases at V and 0 bases at J, leaving 1 base unmatched. Germline V CDR1 and CDR2: SGHDN, FVKESK. This CDR3 spans 16 amino acids. Written as DNA, the CDR3 is TGTGCCAGCAGCCTGGGACTAGCGGGGAGCACAGATACGCAGTATTTT. This sequence encodes CASSLGLAGSTDTQYF.

This clone was seen more than once but under ten times. V usage is TRBV10-2 and J usage is TRBJ2-1, with a weak D call TRBD2 (6 bases). The length of the CDR3 is 13 residues. Germline-derived CDR1 and CDR2 are WSHSY and SAAADI. V lost 2 bases to trimming and J lost 4 bases, with 6 bases between them. CDR3 bases: TGCGCCAGCAGTGAGGGGGGGTACAATGAGCAGTTCTTC. It encodes CASSEGGYNEQFF.

This rearrangement joins TRBV5-1 to TRBJ1-1; 12 bases align to TRBD1. The J segment lost 2 bases and the V segment lost 4 bases, leaving 12 bases of the junction unmatched. The CDR3 consists of 18 residues. Germline V gene sequence: CDR1 SGHRS, CDR2 YFSETQ. The CDR3 is CASSVARDRGHGNTEAFF. CDR3 DNA sequence: TGCGCCAGCAGCGTCGCTAGGGACAGGGGGCATGGAAACACTGAAGCTTTCTTT. Supplemented by reference TRBV5-1 and TRBJ1-1, the full variable domain reads KAGVTQTPRYLIKTRGQQVTLSCSPISGHRSVSWYQQTPGQGLQFLFEYFSETQRNKGNFPGRFSGRQFSNSRSEMNVSTLELGDSALYLCASSVARDRGHGNTEAFFGQGTRLTVV.

The chain links TRBV9 to TRBJ2-7; D might be TRBD2 (5 bases). Germline CDR1 is SGDLS and CDR2 is YYNGEE. Trimming removed 0 bases at V and 7 bases at J, with 17 bases between. This CDR3 has 15 amino acids. The CDR3 bases are TGTGCCAGCAGCGTAGGAGGAGACGCCCGAGGGGAGCAGTACTTC. Its protein product is CASSVGGDARGEQYF.

The rearrangement uses TRBV28 and TRBJ1-2, with a tentative D call TRBD1 (6 bases). V lost 6 bases and J 4 bases, leaving 6 bases between the germline ends. Germline-derived CDR1 and CDR2 are MDHEN and SYDVKM. This CDR3 region has 11 residues. CDR3: CASRQGYGYTF. The CDR3 DNA reads TGTGCCAGCAGACAGGGCTATGGCTACACCTTC.

The V gene is TRBV5-1, the J gene TRBJ2-2; 7 bases map to TRBD1. Germline V lookup: CDR1 SGHRS, CDR2 YFSETQ. The V and J ends lost 4 bases and 6 bases, in that order; junction bases with no gene match: 9. The CDR3 extends over 15 amino acids. The CDR3 reads CASSLIGTEAGELFF. CDR3 DNA sequence: TGCGCCAGCAGCCTAATAGGGACAGAAGCCGGGGAGCTGTTTTTT.

The chain links TRBV14 to TRBJ1-2; D gene uncertain. The CDR3 totals 13 residues. Trimming removed 1 base at V and 4 bases at J, with 7 bases between. Per the germline V gene, CDR1 is SGHDN and CDR2 is FVKESK. DNA for the CDR3: TGTGCCAGCAGCCAAGGGAGTGGCTATGGCTACACCTTC. Its protein product is CASSQGSGYGYTF.

The chain links TRBV14 to TRBJ2-7; 9 bases align to TRBD1. This CDR3 region has 15 residues. Germline V gene data show CDR1 as SGHDN and CDR2 as FVKESK. V lost 0 bases to trimming and J lost 3 bases; unmatched junction nucleotides: 3. The CDR3 protein is CASSQEDRGYYEQYF. The CDR3 region has the DNA TGTGCCAGCAGCCAAGAGGACAGGGGCTACTACGAGCAGTACTTC.

The chain couples TRBV6-1 to TRBJ2-3; TRBD2 might be the D (5 bases). The CDR3 is 15 residues long. Germline assignment: CDR1 MNHNS and CDR2 SASEGT. V lost 7 bases and J 2 bases, leaving 16 bases between the germline ends. As DNA, the CDR3 is TGTGCCAGCACCCCCAATAGCGCCTACACAGATACGCAGTATTTT. It codes for CASTPNSAYTDTQYF.